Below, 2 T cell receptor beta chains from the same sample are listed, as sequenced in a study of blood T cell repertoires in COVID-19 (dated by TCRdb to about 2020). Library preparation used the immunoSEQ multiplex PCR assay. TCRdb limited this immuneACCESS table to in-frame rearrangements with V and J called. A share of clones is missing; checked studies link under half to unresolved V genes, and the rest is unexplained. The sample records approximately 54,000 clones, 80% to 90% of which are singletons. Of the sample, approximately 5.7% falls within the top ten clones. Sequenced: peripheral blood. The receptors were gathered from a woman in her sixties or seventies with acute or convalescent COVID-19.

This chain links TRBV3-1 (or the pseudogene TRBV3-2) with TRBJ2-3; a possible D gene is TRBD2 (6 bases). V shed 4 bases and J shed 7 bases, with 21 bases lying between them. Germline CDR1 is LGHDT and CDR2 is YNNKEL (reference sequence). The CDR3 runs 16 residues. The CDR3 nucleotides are TGTGCCAGCAGCCCCACCGGGACTCGATTCGTGAATACGCAGTATTTT. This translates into CASSPTGTRFVNTQYF.

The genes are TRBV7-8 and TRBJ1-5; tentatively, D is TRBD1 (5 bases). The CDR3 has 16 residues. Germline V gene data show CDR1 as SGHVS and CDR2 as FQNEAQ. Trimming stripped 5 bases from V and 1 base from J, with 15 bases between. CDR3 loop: CASSDPAGRSNQPQHF. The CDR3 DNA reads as TGTGCCAGCAGCGATCCCGCAGGGAGGAGCAATCAGCCCCAGCATTTT.